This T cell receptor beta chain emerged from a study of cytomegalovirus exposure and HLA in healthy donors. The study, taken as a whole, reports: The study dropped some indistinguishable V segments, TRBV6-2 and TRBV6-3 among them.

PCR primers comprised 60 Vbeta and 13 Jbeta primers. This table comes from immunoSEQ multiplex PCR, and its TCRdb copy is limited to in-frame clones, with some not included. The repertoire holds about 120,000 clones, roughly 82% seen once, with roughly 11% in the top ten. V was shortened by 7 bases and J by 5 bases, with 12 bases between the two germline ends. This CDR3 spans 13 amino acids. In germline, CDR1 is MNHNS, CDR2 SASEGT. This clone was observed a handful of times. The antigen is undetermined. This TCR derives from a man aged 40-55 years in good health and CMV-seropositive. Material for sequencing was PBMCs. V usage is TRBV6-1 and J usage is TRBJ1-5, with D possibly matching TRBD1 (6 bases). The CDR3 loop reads CASKTGSHQPQHF. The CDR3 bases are TGTGCCAGCAAGACAGGCTCTCATCAGCCCCAGCATTTT.